The rows below give T cell receptor beta chains drawn from one sample of a study of T-cell memory formation after mild COVID-19. TCRdb reprocessed the 5' RACE reads via MiXCR and lists one record per CDR3 protein. The table has approximately 560,000 distinct CDR3 sequences, 17% seen once; the top ten hold roughly 8%. Input material: PBMCs or a T cell subset sorted from them (not recorded which). The receptors come from an adult woman who had mild COVID-19 (a few samples of this study predate the infection). Cell type and time point are not known. Both conserved end residues are part of each CDR3. A D gene is named only where the DNA matches it firmly. For some rows the clone size is stated as once, few or many, or as a class when expanded; others skip it.

V gene	clone size	J gene	D gene	CDR3 protein	CDR3 DNA
TRBV15	few	TRBJ1-1	TRBD1	CATSRSPGQGEVEAFF	TGTGCCACCAGCAGGTCCCCGGGACAGGGGGAGGTAGAAGCTTTCTTT
TRBV21-1	few	TRBJ2-7	.	CASTGTNYEQYF	TGTGCCAGCACCGGGACCAACTACGAGCAGTACTTC
TRBV20-1	.	TRBJ2-1	TRBD1	CSARPLRDTGTGGSEQFF	TGCAGTGCTAGACCTCTTCGAGATACCGGGACAGGGGGCTCTGAGCAGTTCTTC
TRBV7-9	few	TRBJ1-2	.	CASSLEGPLYGYTF	TGTGCCAGCAGCTTAGAGGGACCCCTATATGGCTACACCTTC
TRBV5-1	.	TRBJ1-4	TRBD1	CASSGRDRANEKLFF	TGCGCCAGCAGCGGACGAGACAGGGCTAATGAAAAACTGTTTTTT
TRBV15	few	TRBJ2-5	TRBD2	CATSRGPAGGQETQYF	TGTGCCACCAGCAGAGGGCCGGCGGGAGGGCAAGAGACCCAGTACTTC
TRBV29-1	.	TRBJ2-2	.	CSVEDNNPHTGELFF	TGCAGCGTTGAAGACAACAACCCGCACACCGGGGAGCTGTTTTTT
TRBV30	.	TRBJ1-2	.	CAWSVRQHYGYTF	TGTGCCTGGAGTGTACGGCAGCACTATGGCTACACCTTC
TRBV9	few	TRBJ1-5	.	CASSSTDKPQHF	TGTGCCAGCAGCTCAACGGACAAGCCCCAGCATTTT
TRBV6-2/TRBV6-3	few	TRBJ2-6	TRBD1	CASSYPRGRKTGANVLTF	TGTGCCAGCAGTTACCCCAGGGGGCGCAAAACTGGGGCCAACGTCCTGACTTTC
TRBV7-2	few	TRBJ2-3	.	CASSPARETDTQYF	TGTGCCAGCAGCCCCGCACGGGAGACAGATACGCAGTATTTT
TRBV7-7	.	TRBJ1-1	.	CASSLRVRDTEAFF	TGTGCTAGCAGCCTAAGGGTGAGAGACACTGAAGCTTTCTTT
TRBV5-1	few	TRBJ2-5	TRBD2	CASSAAGTSQETQYF	TGCGCCAGCAGCGCCGCCGGGACTAGCCAAGAGACCCAGTACTTC
TRBV6-5	.	TRBJ1-2	.	CASRPRDNYGYTF	TGTGCCAGCAGGCCTCGGGATAACTATGGCTACACCTTC
TRBV15	few	TRBJ2-7	.	CATSKGLRQYEQYF	TGTGCCACCAGCAAAGGGCTTCGACAATACGAGCAGTACTTC
TRBV12-3/TRBV12-4	.	TRBJ1-2	.	CASSPPVKDGYTF	TGTGCCAGCAGTCCCCCCGTGAAGGACGGCTACACCTTC
TRBV9	few	TRBJ2-1	.	CASSRTDSKYNEQFF	TGTGCCAGCAGCCGAACCGACTCTAAATACAATGAGCAGTTCTTC
TRBV20-1	.	TRBJ1-1	TRBD1	CSANRGTMNTEAFF	TGCAGTGCCAACAGGGGTACAATGAACACTGAAGCTTTCTTT
TRBV19	few	TRBJ1-1	.	CASSTGEGRLNTEAFF	TGTGCCAGTAGTACGGGGGAGGGGCGGTTGAACACTGAAGCTTTCTTT
TRBV29-1	.	TRBJ2-3	.	CSVEGESVDTQYF	TGCAGCGTTGAAGGGGAGTCAGTAGATACGCAGTATTTT
TRBV30	few	TRBJ2-2	.	CAWSGAREGTGELFF	TGTGCCTGGAGTGGAGCGCGGGAAGGCACCGGGGAGCTGTTTTTT
TRBV29-1	.	TRBJ2-7	TRBD2	CSVGGGLASTYEQYF	TGCAGCGTTGGGGGCGGACTAGCGTCTACCTACGAGCAGTACTTC
TRBV6-5	.	TRBJ2-1	TRBD2	CASSYGLAGTNEQFF	TGTGCCAGCAGTTACGGGCTAGCGGGAACGAATGAGCAGTTCTTC
TRBV29-1	few	TRBJ2-1	TRBD2	CSGSPSGSYNEQFF	TGCAGTGGCTCACCTAGCGGGAGTTACAATGAGCAGTTCTTC
TRBV7-9	few	TRBJ2-2	.	CASSGRRPGTGELFF	TGTGCCAGCAGCGGTCGCCGACCGGGCACCGGGGAGCTGTTTTTT
TRBV5-1	few	TRBJ2-1	TRBD2	CASSPRSGAYNEQFF	TGCGCCAGCAGCCCAAGGAGCGGGGCCTACAATGAGCAGTTCTTC
TRBV6-6	few	TRBJ1-4	.	CASSYSGDGEKLFF	TGTGCCAGCAGTTACTCAGGGGATGGTGAAAAACTGTTTTTT
TRBV7-9	.	TRBJ2-3	TRBD2	CASSLEWTSDTDTQYF	TGTGCCAGCAGCTTAGAGTGGACTAGCGACACAGATACGCAGTATTTT
TRBV7-2	.	TRBJ2-7	.	CASSRVLSSVKYF	TGTGCCAGCAGCCGAGTACTATCATCCGTTAAGTACTTC
TRBV5-5	.	TRBJ2-3	.	CASRPGLQTSTDTQYF	TGTGCCAGCAGGCCAGGACTGCAGACTAGCACAGATACGCAGTATTTT
TRBV10-3	many	TRBJ1-1	TRBD1	CAISRQGARDGTEAFF	TGTGCCATCAGCAGACAGGGGGCGCGAGATGGCACTGAAGCTTTCTTT
TRBV18	.	TRBJ1-5	.	CASSPREYSNQPQHF	TGTGCCAGCTCACCACGGGAATATAGCAATCAGCCCCAGCATTTT
TRBV7-2	few	TRBJ1-1	.	CASSLAGPLTEAFF	TGTGCCAGCAGCCTAGCTGGACCGCTCACTGAAGCTTTCTTT
TRBV27	few	TRBJ1-4	TRBD1	CASSFRGNNEKLFF	TGTGCCAGCAGTTTCAGGGGGAATAATGAAAAACTGTTTTTT
TRBV4-1	few	TRBJ1-4	TRBD1	CASSRQGAGTNEKLFF	TGCGCCAGCAGCCGACAGGGGGCAGGGACTAATGAAAAACTGTTTTTT
TRBV3-1	.	TRBJ2-5	TRBD2	CASSPRGSAGVETQYF	TGTGCCAGCAGTCCTCGGGGGTCAGCGGGGGTGGAGACCCAGTACTTC
TRBV12-3/TRBV12-4	.	TRBJ1-4	.	CASTPSRTNEKLFF	TGTGCCAGCACCCCTAGTAGGACTAATGAAAAACTGTTTTTT
TRBV30	few	TRBJ2-5	TRBD1	CAWDGTGRPGHQETQYF	TGTGCTTGGGACGGGACAGGGCGCCCGGGGCATCAAGAGACCCAGTACTTC
TRBV5-1	.	TRBJ2-2	TRBD1	CASSLDGTGVTGELFF	TGCGCCAGCAGCTTGGACGGGACAGGGGTGACCGGGGAGCTGTTTTTT
TRBV11-2	.	TRBJ2-1	.	CASSSPRTRKQFF	TGTGCCAGCAGCTCCCCAAGGACCAGAAAGCAGTTCTTC
TRBV29-1	many	TRBJ2-3	TRBD2	CSAIGRGGSTDTQYF	TGCAGCGCCATAGGGCGGGGGGGAAGCACAGATACGCAGTATTTT
TRBV5-1	.	TRBJ2-7	.	CASSPGTGFRSEQYF	TGCGCCAGCAGCCCCGGGACGGGCTTTAGGAGCGAGCAGTACTTC
TRBV6-5	few	TRBJ2-5	.	CASSYTTGPKETQYF	TGTGCCAGCAGTTACACAACAGGCCCTAAAGAGACCCAGTACTTC
TRBV5-1	few	TRBJ1-1	TRBD1	CASSTGQGAAEAFF	TGCGCCAGCAGCACGGGACAGGGGGCGGCTGAAGCTTTCTTT
TRBV4-2	few	TRBJ2-2	.	CASSPGVGHTGELFF	TGTGCCAGCAGCCCCGGAGTGGGACACACCGGGGAGCTGTTTTTT